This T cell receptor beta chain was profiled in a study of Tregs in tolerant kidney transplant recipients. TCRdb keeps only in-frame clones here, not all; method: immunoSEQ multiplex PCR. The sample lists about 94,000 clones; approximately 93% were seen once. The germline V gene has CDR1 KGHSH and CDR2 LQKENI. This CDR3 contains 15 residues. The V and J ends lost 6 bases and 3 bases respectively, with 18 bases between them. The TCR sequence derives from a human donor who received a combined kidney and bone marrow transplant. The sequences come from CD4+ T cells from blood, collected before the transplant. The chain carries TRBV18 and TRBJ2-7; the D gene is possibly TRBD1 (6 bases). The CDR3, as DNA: TGTGCCAGCTCGCCTCCTGAGACAGGATTCTACGAGCAGTACTTC. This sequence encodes CASSPPETGFYEQYF.